The clone carrying this TCR beta chain has a single count. The method was immunoSEQ multiplex PCR; TCRdb's version includes in-frame clones alone and lacks a portion of them. Here the sample spans about 110,000 clones, just over 85% being singletons. The source of the sample is a study of blood T cell repertoires in COVID-19. Sequencing input: peripheral blood. This receptor was identified in a woman in her forties or fifties with active or convalescent COVID-19.

The CDR3 is CASSPLADNTGELFF. The CDR3 DNA reads as TGTGCCAGCAGTCCACTAGCGGACAACACCGGGGAGCTGTTTTTT. The V call is TRBV9, the J call TRBJ2-2, with 8 bases identical to TRBD2. The CDR3 is 15 amino acids. Germline CDR1 reads SGDLS; CDR2 reads YYNGEE. J was trimmed by 2 bases and V by 5 bases; bases with no gene match: 5.